A selection of T cell receptor beta chains follows, all from one sample in a study of blood T cell repertoires in COVID-19. Here immunoSEQ multiplex PCR was the method, and the copy in TCRdb shows in-frame clones only, minus some. The sample records about 160,000 clones, approximately 75% being singletons. The material sequenced was peripheral blood. The source of these receptors is a human donor in a cohort sampled during active COVID-19. Both conserved end residues are part of each CDR3. A D gene is named only where the DNA matches it firmly. Clone size, where shown, is once, few, many, or a class for clones that have expanded.

TRBJ1-1,TRBV6-5,few,TRBD1,TGTGCCAGCAGGCCGGGACAGACGAACACTGAAGCTTTCTTT,CASRPGQTNTEAFF
TRBJ2-7,TRBV9,.,.,TGTGCCAGCAGCGTAGGACAGAGCTACGAGCAGTACTTC,CASSVGQSYEQYF
TRBJ2-3,TRBV7-6,once,TRBD2,TGTGCCAGCAGCTTATTTATTAATAGCGGGAGTATCGCAGATACGCAGTATTTT,CASSLFINSGSIADTQYF
TRBJ2-7,TRBV7-9,.,.,TGTGCCAGCAGCTTCTTCGACAGGAACTACGAGCAGTACTTC,CASSFFDRNYEQYF
TRBJ2-7,TRBV7-8,.,TRBD1,TGTGCCAGCAGACCACCGGGACAGGGGGCCGGCTACGAGCAGTACTTC,CASRPPGQGAGYEQYF
TRBJ1-1,TRBV11-3,.,.,TGTGCCAGCAGCTTATCTGGGGAGGTGGTGGCTTTCTTT,CASSLSGEVVAFF
TRBJ2-4,TRBV27,.,.,TGTGCCAGCAGTTTCGATTTCAGGGACATTCAGTACTTC,CASSFDFRDIQYF
TRBJ2-1,TRBV5-4,.,.,TGTGCCAGCAGCTCTGGTGGGGCCCCCCATGAGCAGTTCTTC,CASSSGGAPHEQFF
TRBJ1-1,TRBV2,once,TRBD1,TGTGCCAGCAGTGCCAGGGGGCGGGCCACTGAAGCTTTCTTT,CASSARGRATEAFF
TRBJ1-2,TRBV7-9,.,.,TGTGCCAGCAGCTCTCAGGGTGGCCATGGCTACACCTTC,CASSSQGGHGYTF
TRBJ2-7,TRBV2,once,TRBD1,TGTGCCAGCAGTCTGGACAGGGGGCACGAGCAGTACTTC,CASSLDRGHEQYF
TRBJ2-2,TRBV7-3,.,.,TGTGCCAGCAGCGTTACAGGGCCAGCGAACACCGGGGAGCTGTTTTTT,CASSVTGPANTGELFF
TRBJ2-5,TRBV29-1,.,TRBD2,TGCAGCGTGGGTGGACTAGCGGGACCCGAGACCCAGTACTTC,CSVGGLAGPETQYF
TRBJ1-4,TRBV27,.,.,TGTGCCAGCAGTCTGGCCTCGTTTGGGCGCTCAACTAATGAAAAACTGTTTTTT,CASSLASFGRSTNEKLFF
TRBJ1-2,TRBV21-1,.,.,TGTGCCAGCAGCAAAGAGGGGGAGAGGGATGGCTACACCTTC,CASSKEGERDGYTF
TRBJ2-3,TRBV5-8,.,.,TGTGCCAGCAGCTTGGGCGGGGCCAACACAGATACGCAGTATTTT,CASSLGGANTDTQYF
TRBJ2-7,TRBV4-1,many,TRBD2,TGCGCCAGCAGTCCCGGACTAGCGGGAGCGCACGAGCAGTACTTC,CASSPGLAGAHEQYF
TRBJ2-1,TRBV5-1,.,TRBD2,TGCGCCAGCAGCTTGAGGCGCGGGGGGGCGCCTGAGCAGTTCTTC,CASSLRRGGAPEQFF
TRBJ2-5,TRBV7-8,.,TRBD2,TGTGCCAGCAGCTTAGCGGTAGCGGGGGGCCTGGGGGGGACCCAGTACTTC,CASSLAVAGGLGGTQYF
TRBJ1-5,TRBV9,.,.,TGTGCCAGCAGCTTGACCGGGGAGACCAATCAGCCCCAGCATTTT,CASSLTGETNQPQHF
TRBJ2-1,TRBV3-1/TRBV3-2,.,.,TGTGCCAGCAGCGCCCCTTACAGGGATTTCAGGTCCTACAATGAGCAGTTCTTC,CASSAPYRDFRSYNEQFF
TRBJ1-5,TRBV5-5,.,TRBD1,TGTGCCAGCAGTATGACAGGGGCCGACAATCAGCCCCAGCATTTT,CASSMTGADNQPQHF
TRBJ1-5,TRBV28,.,.,TGTGCCAGCAGTTTACCCGGGGATGGCAATCAGCCCCAGCATTTT,CASSLPGDGNQPQHF
TRBJ2-6,TRBV7-6,few,.,TGTGCCAGCAGCTTACAGATCCCTCGAGGGGCCAACGTCCTGACTTTC,CASSLQIPRGANVLTF
TRBJ1-5,TRBV10-3,.,.,TGTGCCTCGCATTCAGGATCCAATCAGCCCCAGCATTTT,CASHSGSNQPQHF
TRBJ1-5,TRBV3-1/TRBV3-2,.,.,TGTGCCAGCAGTCTCGGCCCAGTCTGCGGTCAGCCCCAGCATTTT,CASSLGPVCGQPQHF
TRBJ2-1,TRBV18,.,TRBD1,TGTGCCAGCTCACTCACAGGGGGCTGGAGGGGTAATGAGCAGTTCTTC,CASSLTGGWRGNEQFF
TRBJ1-2,TRBV6-5,.,.,TGTGCCAGCAGTCCGAACCGGGACTACTATGGCTACACCTTC,CASSPNRDYYGYTF
TRBJ2-5,TRBV18,.,TRBD2,TGTGCCAGCTCACCACCGGCGGGGGTAGAGACCCAGTACTTC,CASSPPAGVETQYF
TRBJ2-7,TRBV19,.,.,TGTGCCAGTAGTGCCACAGCTACCTACGAGCAGTACTTC,CASSATATYEQYF
TRBJ2-7,TRBV27,many,.,TGTGCCAGCAGTTTATCCGGTAACGGGCGGGGCAGGGACGAGCAGTACTTC,CASSLSGNGRGRDEQYF
TRBJ2-7,TRBV2,.,TRBD2,TGTGCCAGCAATCCTAGCGGGGGGTCCAGCTCCTACGAGCAGTACTTC,CASNPSGGSSSYEQYF
TRBJ2-7,TRBV2,.,TRBD2,TGTGCCAGCAACAAGCGGGAGGGAGCATACGAGCAGTACTTC,CASNKREGAYEQYF
TRBJ1-6,TRBV5-4,few,.,TGTGCCAGCAGCTTGGTAGATTACGATTCACCCCTCCACTTT,CASSLVDYDSPLHF
TRBJ2-3,TRBV6-2/TRBV6-3,.,TRBD2,TGTGCCAGCAGTCCCCTTGGTCTTAGCGGGCGGAATACGCAGTATTTT,CASSPLGLSGRNTQYF
TRBJ2-3,TRBV6-1,.,TRBD1,TGTGCCAGCAGTGAGTCGCCGACAGGGTCGTATGGAGGTACGCAGTATTTT,CASSESPTGSYGGTQYF
TRBJ2-1,TRBV6-6,.,TRBD1,TGTGCCAGCAGTACTGGGACAGACCCCGGTGAGCAGTTCTTC,CASSTGTDPGEQFF
TRBJ2-3,TRBV5-4,.,TRBD2,TGTGCCAGCAGCTTGGAACCTAGCGGGAGAGGCCGGATTAGCACAGATACGCAGTATTTT,CASSLEPSGRGRISTDTQYF
TRBJ1-1,TRBV10-3,.,.,TGTGCCATCAGGGCCGGGGTGGGCACTGAAGCTTTCTTT,CAIRAGVGTEAFF
TRBJ2-7,TRBV20-1,.,TRBD1,TGCAGTGCTAGTTTGGGACAGAGATCCTACGAGCAGTACTTC,CSASLGQRSYEQYF
TRBJ1-6,TRBV30,.,.,TGTGCCTGCCCCGCGGGTAATTCACCCCTCCACTTT,CACPAGNSPLHF